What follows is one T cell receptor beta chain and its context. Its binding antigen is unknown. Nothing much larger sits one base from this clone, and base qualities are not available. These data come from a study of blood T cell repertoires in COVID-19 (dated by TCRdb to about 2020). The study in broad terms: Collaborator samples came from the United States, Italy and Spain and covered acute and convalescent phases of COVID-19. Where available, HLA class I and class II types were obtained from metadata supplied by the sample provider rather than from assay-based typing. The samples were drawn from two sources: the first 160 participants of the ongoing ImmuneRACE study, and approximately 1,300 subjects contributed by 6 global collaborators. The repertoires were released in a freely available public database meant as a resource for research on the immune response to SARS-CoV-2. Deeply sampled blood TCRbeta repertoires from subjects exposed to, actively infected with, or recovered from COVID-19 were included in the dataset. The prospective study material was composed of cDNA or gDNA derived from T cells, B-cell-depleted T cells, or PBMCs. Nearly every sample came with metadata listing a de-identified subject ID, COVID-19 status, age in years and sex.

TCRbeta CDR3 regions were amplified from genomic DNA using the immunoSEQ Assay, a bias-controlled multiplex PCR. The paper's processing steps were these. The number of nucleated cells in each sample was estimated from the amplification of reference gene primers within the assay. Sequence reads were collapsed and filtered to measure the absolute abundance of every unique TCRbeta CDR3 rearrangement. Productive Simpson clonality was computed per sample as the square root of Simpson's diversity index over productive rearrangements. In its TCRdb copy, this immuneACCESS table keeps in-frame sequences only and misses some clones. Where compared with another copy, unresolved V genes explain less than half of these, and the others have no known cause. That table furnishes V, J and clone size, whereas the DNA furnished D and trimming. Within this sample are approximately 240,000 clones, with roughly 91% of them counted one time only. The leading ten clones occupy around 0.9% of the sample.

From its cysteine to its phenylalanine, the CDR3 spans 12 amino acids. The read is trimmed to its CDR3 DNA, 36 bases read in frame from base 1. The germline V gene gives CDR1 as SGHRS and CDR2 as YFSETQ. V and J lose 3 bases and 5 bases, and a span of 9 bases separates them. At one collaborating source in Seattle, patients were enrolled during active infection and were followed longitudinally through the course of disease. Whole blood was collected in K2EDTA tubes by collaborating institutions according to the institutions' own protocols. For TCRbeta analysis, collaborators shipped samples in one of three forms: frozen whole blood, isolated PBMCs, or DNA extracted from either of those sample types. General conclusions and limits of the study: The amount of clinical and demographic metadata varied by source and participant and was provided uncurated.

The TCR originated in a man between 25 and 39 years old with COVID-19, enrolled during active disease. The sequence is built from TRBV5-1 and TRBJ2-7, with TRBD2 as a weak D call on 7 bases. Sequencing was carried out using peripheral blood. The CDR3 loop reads CASSWGGHEQYF. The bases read TGCGCCAGCAGCTGGGGGGGGCACGAGCAGTACTTC.